The rows below give T cell receptor beta chains drawn from one sample of a study of healthy donors' naive CD4 and CD8 T cells. MiXCR, applied by TCRdb to the reads, yields one record per CDR3 protein. Among approximately 200,000 distinct CDR3 sequences, nearly 75% were seen once, and the ten largest hold about 2.3%. Sequencing was done on a sample of naive CD4+ and CD8+ T cells sorted from blood, pooled from several donors. These receptors came from a pool of human donors in good health; the sample pools cells from several healthy donors. Each CDR3 is given with its conserved first and last residue. A row's size may be missing; if present it is once, few, many or a size class.

V gene	clone size	J gene	CDR3 protein
TRBV6-5	NA	TRBJ1-2	CASSPGFINYGYTF
TRBV6-2/TRBV6-3	NA	TRBJ2-7	CAISETGTPTPYEQYF
TRBV27	NA	TRBJ2-5	CASSSLSAGDWETQYF
TRBV5-1	NA	TRBJ2-5	CASSVGTSGDQETQYF
TRBV20-1	NA	TRBJ2-1	CSAPRTGGGNEQFF
TRBV19	NA	TRBJ2-1	CASSSSRSGGYNEQFF
TRBV5-1	NA	TRBJ2-1	CASSLGQGVGNEQFF
TRBV4-2	few	TRBJ1-2	CASSQEAEGGLRYTF
TRBV29-1	NA	TRBJ1-2	CSVPSDRGSNYGYTF
TRBV30	NA	TRBJ1-5	CAWETGGGQPQHF
TRBV29-1	once	TRBJ1-2	CSVEKAGEDGYTF
TRBV18	NA	TRBJ2-1	CASSRGTGASFNEQFF
TRBV15	NA	TRBJ1-3	CATSRQGSGNTIYF
TRBV5-6	NA	TRBJ2-3	CASSGATDTQYF
TRBV29-1	few	TRBJ2-2	CSVEATGELFF
TRBV29-1	NA	TRBJ2-5	CSLRTGLKTQYF
TRBV6-2/TRBV6-3	NA	TRBJ2-1	CASSPGDRYNEQFF
TRBV29-1	NA	TRBJ2-2	CSGVRGGVTGELFF
TRBV29-1	NA	TRBJ2-1	CSVDGVAGEVEQFF
TRBV19	NA	TRBJ1-5	CASSIGQGEQPQHF
TRBV29-1	NA	TRBJ2-5	CSVGSRLRQETQYF
TRBV10-3	NA	TRBJ2-1	CAILRLAGEQFF
TRBV29-1	NA	TRBJ2-1	CSDTTAGNEQFF
TRBV29-1	few	TRBJ2-1	CSVESRGRREGHSSYNEQFF
TRBV6-5	NA	TRBJ1-5	CASSRDRGNGNQPQHF
TRBV15	NA	TRBJ2-1	CATSLSPAGASYNEQFF
TRBV6-5	NA	TRBJ2-7	CASSYSRGRPSLKPISYEQYF
TRBV6-2/TRBV6-3	NA	TRBJ2-7	CASSYQVSYEQYF
TRBV28	once	TRBJ2-1	CASSLLTSGNYNEQFF
TRBV12-3/TRBV12-4	NA	TRBJ1-2	CASSLGIVGTNYGYTF
TRBV19	NA	TRBJ2-1	CASSRLAGPTNEQFF
TRBV29-1	NA	TRBJ2-2	CSVEAGTSGSLLAGELFF
TRBV6-1	NA	TRBJ1-2	CASTPDYGYTF
TRBV27	NA	TRBJ1-1	CASSPTAGGANTEAFF
TRBV29-1	NA	TRBJ1-2	CSANREDGGYTF
TRBV12-3/TRBV12-4	few	TRBJ2-3	CASSLGQGAIDTQYF
TRBV29-1	NA	TRBJ2-2	CSVEGTVAGELFF
TRBV6-5	NA	TRBJ1-6	CASSSKPQGASPLHF
TRBV30	NA	TRBJ1-1	CAWSDLVTEAFF
TRBV6-2/TRBV6-3	NA	TRBJ2-3	CASSYSRGIDTQYF
TRBV29-1	once	TRBJ2-7	CSVEPLTAGQSYEQYF
TRBV11-1	NA	TRBJ2-3	CASSLVGLITDTQYF
TRBV4-1	few	TRBJ1-1	CASSQSQAWDTEAFF
TRBV29-1	NA	TRBJ1-1	CSLQGLALNTEAFF
TRBV7-8	NA	TRBJ2-7	CASPRKRVTYEQYF
TRBV30	NA	TRBJ2-1	CAWSVPGPQRNEQFF
TRBV6-5	NA	TRBJ1-6	CASTGTGANSPLHF
TRBV6-2/TRBV6-3	NA	TRBJ2-1	CASSYSAGGLYNEQFF
TRBV29-1	once	TRBJ2-1	CSVGVLLNNEQFF
TRBV27	few	TRBJ2-3	CASSLGAVRTDTQYF
TRBV12-3/TRBV12-4	NA	TRBJ2-1	CASSLERTSGSGEQFF
TRBV6-5	NA	TRBJ2-1	CASSYLISGGADEQFF
TRBV6-6	few	TRBJ2-7	CASSPRQGAYEQYF